These T cell receptor beta chains were read from a single sample in a study of shared clonotypes between healthy human individuals. Only in-frame clones appear in the TCRdb table, and some are missing; sequencing was by immunoSEQ multiplex PCR. There are fewer than 3 million clones in the sample; about nine tenths occur only once, and 0.37% lies in the top ten. Sequencing input: naive CD4+ T cells from PBMCs. These receptors were taken from a man in his late teens or twenties in good health. Some clones in this sample may be carry-over from other donors' samples. CDR3s include the opening cysteine and the closing phenylalanine or tryptophan. A D gene is named only where the DNA matches it firmly. Clone size, where shown, is once, few, many, or a class for clones that have expanded.

TRBV5-1,once,-,TRBJ2-7,CASSWGDRQVIDEQYF,TGCGCCAGCAGCTGGGGGGATCGACAGGTTATAGACGAGCAGTACTTC
TRBV7-2,-,TRBD1,TRBJ1-1,CASSGTVTEAFF,TGTGCCAGCAGTGGGACAGTCACTGAAGCTTTCTTT
TRBV4-1,-,-,TRBJ1-5,CASSRRTEASNQPQHF,TGCGCCAGCAGCCGTCGGACGGAGGCTAGCAATCAGCCCCAGCATTTT
TRBV7-9,-,TRBD2,TRBJ2-2,CASSPAGVVTGELFF,TGTGCCAGCAGTCCAGCGGGAGTGGTGACCGGGGAGCTGTTTTTT
TRBV15,-,-,TRBJ2-1,CATSHGGSSYNEQFF,TGTGCCACCAGCCATGGAGGGAGCTCCTACAATGAGCAGTTCTTC
TRBV7-3,-,-,TRBJ2-3,CASSLGGASTDTQYF,TGTGCCAGCAGCTTAGGCGGAGCTAGCACAGATACGCAGTATTTT
TRBV28,-,-,TRBJ2-5,CASAPGTGFRTQYF,TGTGCCAGCGCCCCCGGGACCGGGTTTAGGACCCAGTACTTC
TRBV28,-,TRBD1,TRBJ1-5,CASSSLSGTGFQPQHF,TGTGCCAGCAGTTCGCTATCTGGGACAGGGTTTCAGCCCCAGCATTTT
TRBV7-2,-,TRBD1,TRBJ1-1,CASSFKQGGTEAFF,TGTGCCAGCAGCTTCAAACAGGGGGGTACTGAAGCTTTCTTT
TRBV6-6,-,-,TRBJ1-2,CASSYDIEAGYGYTF,TGTGCCAGCAGTTACGATATCGAGGCGGGCTATGGCTACACCTTC
TRBV7-8,-,TRBD1,TRBJ1-6,CASSLSPTGTRTPLHF,TGTGCCAGCAGCTTATCCCCGACAGGGACGAGGACACCCCTCCACTTT
TRBV19,-,-,TRBJ1-4,CASMFTDGDEKLFF,TGTGCCAGTATGTTCACGGATGGGGATGAAAAACTGTTTTTT
TRBV23-1,-,-,TRBJ2-7,CASSQRNDDDVTRRQFPAYEQYF,TGCGCCAGCAGTCAACGAAACGACGACGACGTGACTCGAAGACAGTTCCCGGCCTACGAGCAGTACTTC
TRBV18,-,-,TRBJ2-7,CASSTVGAGSEQYF,TGTGCCAGCTCCACCGTGGGGGCTGGTAGCGAGCAGTACTTC
TRBV9,-,TRBD1,TRBJ1-1,CASSVAAGQGYTEAFF,TGTGCCAGCAGCGTAGCAGCCGGACAGGGGTACACTGAAGCTTTCTTT
TRBV30,-,-,TRBJ1-5,CAWSVRWGQGPQPQHF,TGTGCCTGGAGTGTAAGGTGGGGCCAGGGCCCTCAGCCCCAGCATTTT
TRBV5-1,-,-,TRBJ2-1,CASSLTGGQYNEQFF,TGCGCCAGCAGCCTCACGGGGGGACAATACAATGAGCAGTTCTTC
TRBV6-5,once,-,TRBJ1-5,CASSADSNQPQHF,TGTGCATCCTCGGCGGATAGCAATCAGCCCCAGCATTTT
TRBV7-6,-,TRBD1,TRBJ2-5,CASSSRTGVETQYF,TGTGCCAGCAGCTCGCGGACAGGGGTGGAGACCCAGTACTTC
TRBV5-4,-,TRBD2,TRBJ2-5,CASSLTELAEIQETQYF,TGTGCCAGCAGCTTGACTGAACTAGCGGAAATCCAAGAGACCCAGTACTTC
TRBV9,-,TRBD1,TRBJ2-2,CASSVALEAGGNTGELFF,TGTGCCAGCAGCGTAGCTCTTGAGGCAGGGGGAAACACCGGGGAGCTGTTTTTT
TRBV5-4,-,-,TRBJ2-3,CASSLRGGGTDTQYF,TGTGCCAGCAGCTTGAGGGGTGGTGGCACAGATACGCAGTATTTT
TRBV21-1,-,-,TRBJ2-1,CANSKGAKVSYNEQFF,TGTGCCAACAGCAAAGGCGCTAAGGTATCCTACAATGAGCAGTTCTTC
TRBV7-9,-,-,TRBJ1-2,CASSLMRGVDYGYTF,TGTGCCAGCAGCCTCATGCGGGGGGTAGACTATGGCTACACCTTC
TRBV4-3,-,TRBD2,TRBJ2-5,CASSHLLGLAGGRETQYF,TGCGCCAGCAGCCACCTTTTGGGGCTAGCGGGAGGCCGGGAGACCCAGTACTTC
TRBV7-9,-,-,TRBJ1-5,CASSQDQGRDQPQHF,TGTGCCAGCAGCCAAGATCAGGGGCGGGATCAGCCCCAGCATTTT
TRBV6-1,-,-,TRBJ2-5,CASSRQGREKTQYF,TGTGCCAGCAGCCGACAGGGGCGGGAGAAGACCCAGTACTTC
TRBV5-1,-,TRBD2,TRBJ2-1,CASSLVLAGVEGEQFF,TGCGCCAGCAGCTTGGTACTAGCGGGAGTCGAAGGTGAGCAGTTCTTC
TRBV2,-,-,TRBJ2-5,CASRGQETQYF,TGTGCCAGCAGGGGGCAAGAGACCCAGTACTTC
TRBV6-1,-,TRBD1,TRBJ2-5,CASSASRTGLETQYF,TGTGCCAGCAGTGCGTCACGGACAGGGTTAGAGACCCAGTACTTC
TRBV27,-,TRBD1,TRBJ2-7,CASSNFRTGSSYEQYF,TGTGCCAGCAGTAACTTTAGGACAGGGAGCTCCTACGAGCAGTACTTC
TRBV28,few,-,TRBJ2-6,CASSLLRSSGANVLTF,TGTGCCAGCAGTTTGCTACGGTCCTCTGGGGCCAACGTCCTGACTTTC
TRBV2,-,TRBD2,TRBJ2-1,CASSLAGRSYNEQFF,TGTGCCAGCAGTTTAGCGGGGCGCTCCTACAATGAGCAGTTCTTC
TRBV15,-,-,TRBJ1-5,CATSRGGPFNQPQHF,TGTGCCACCAGCAGAGGGGGACCGTTCAATCAGCCCCAGCATTTT
TRBV5-1,-,TRBD1,TRBJ2-7,CASSFMEGTGSEQYF,TGCGCCAGCAGCTTTATGGAAGGGACAGGGAGCGAGCAGTACTTC
TRBV9,-,TRBD2,TRBJ2-3,CASSVAVAGGAGDTQYF,TGTGCCAGCAGCGTAGCGGTGGCGGGGGGGGCCGGGGATACGCAGTATTTT
TRBV19,-,-,TRBJ1-4,CASSTHRWGEKLFF,TGTGCCAGTAGTACCCACCGGTGGGGGGAAAAACTGTTTTTT
TRBV18,-,TRBD1,TRBJ1-2,CASSPNKGAEGYTF,TGTGCCAGCTCACCAAACAAGGGGGCGGAGGGCTACACCTTC
TRBV10-3,-,-,TRBJ1-5,CAISQNGQPQHF,TGTGCCATCTCCCAGAACGGTCAGCCCCAGCATTTT
TRBV28,once,-,TRBJ1-1,CASSLGGARAEAFF,TGTGCCAGCAGTTTAGGGGGGGCGCGCGCTGAAGCTTTCTTT
TRBV18,-,-,TRBJ1-2,CASSPTREWGYTF,TGTGCCAGCTCACCGACCCGGGAGTGGGGCTACACCTTC
TRBV11-2,-,-,TRBJ2-6,CAIRDSGANVLTF,TGTGCCATCCGAGACTCCGGGGCCAACGTCCTGACTTTC